This passage covers 6 T cell receptor beta chains from one sample sequenced in a study of blood T cell repertoires in COVID-19 (TCRdb year 2020). Library construction relied on the immunoSEQ multiplex PCR assay. TCRdb holds this immuneACCESS table with in-frame rearrangements only. Some clones are missing; in checked studies, unresolved V genes explain under half, and the rest has no known cause. The sample table shows some 360,000 clones, and approximately 89% are seen once. The ten largest account for approximately 4.1% of the sample. Input material: peripheral blood. The receptors derive from a woman aged 60-75 years with COVID-19, enrolled during active disease.

V is TRBV7-2 and J is TRBJ1-5; 7 nucleotides line up with TRBD1. Germline V gene sequence: CDR1 SGHTA, CDR2 FQGNSA. The CDR3 extends over 14 amino acids. V lost 2 bases, J lost 9 bases, and 7 bases stayed unmatched. In nucleotides, the CDR3 is TGTGCCAGCAGCTTATTAGGGCAGGGGGGGCCCCAGCATTTT. Translating gives CASSLLGQGGPQHF.

V gene TRBV5-5 combines with J gene TRBJ2-3; D may be TRBD2 (7 bases). There are 16 residues in the CDR3. CDR1 and CDR2 from the germline V gene are SGHKS and YYEKEE (reference sequence). The ends were cut back, 2 bases at V and 1 base at J, with 14 bases in the middle. CDR3 coding DNA: TGTGCCAGCAGCTTTCCCGGGGGGCGTGGCACAGATACGCAGTATTTT. Translated: CASSFPGGRGTDTQYF.

This rearrangement joins TRBV4-2 to TRBJ2-3, with 10 bases that match TRBD2. The junction had 6 bases not matched to a gene; V was cut back by 1 base and J by 2 bases. Germline V lookup: CDR1 LGHNA, CDR2 YNFKEQ. The CDR3 spans 17 residues. CDR3 residues: CASSQALAGGYTDTQYF. CDR3 in DNA: TGTGCCAGCAGCCAAGCCTTAGCGGGGGGTTACACAGATACGCAGTATTTT.

The CDR3 is CAIRTEQGKNTEAFF. The DNA of the CDR3 is TGTGCCATTAGAACCGAACAGGGAAAGAACACTGAAGCTTTCTTT. The V gene is TRBV10-3, the J gene TRBJ1-1, with a possible D match to TRBD1 (6 bases). The CDR3 runs to 15 residues. V was cut by 9 bases and J by 1 base, with 18 bases left in between. Germline CDR1 ENHRY, CDR2 SYGVKD.

In this sample, this clone turned up once. The genes are TRBV2 and TRBJ2-7, with 7 bases fitting TRBD2. This CDR3 is 15 amino acids long. Per germline, CDR1 SNHLY and CDR2 FYNNEI. The V gene end was trimmed by 4 bases and the J gene end by 5 bases; junction bases not matched to a gene: 11. CDR3 nucleotides: TGTGCCAGCAGTGGGGACGGGGGGTTCAGAAACGAGCAGTACTTC. This gives the protein CASSGDGGFRNEQYF.

Turning to this clone: The same CDR3 is also encoded by other DNA sequences in this sample. The chain uses TRBV30 and TRBJ1-5, with no clear D. The CDR3 runs to 13 residues. V was shortened by 0 bases and J by 2 bases, with 5 bases between the two germline ends. The V gene's germline CDR1 is GTSNPN and CDR2 SVGIG (reference sequence). CDR3 coding DNA: TGTGCCTGGAGTGTCGGGGGCAATCAGCCCCAGCATTTT. This encodes CAWSVGGNQPQHF.